These T cell receptor beta chains were read from a single sample in a study of beta chain features in type 1 diabetes. Clones were read by immunoSEQ multiplex PCR, and TCRdb kept only the in-frame ones, dropping some. The sample includes approximately 250,000 clones, roughly a tenth of them seen just once. Material: naive CD4+ T cells from blood. The receptors come from a man aged 25-45 years with type 1 diabetes. Both conserved end residues are part of each CDR3. D genes are given only for firm matches. Clone size is shown for a subset of rows, as once, few, many or a class of expanded clone.

TRBJ2-2 . TRBV11-2 few TGTGCCAGCAGCGTAACAAACACCGGGGAGCTGTTTTTT CASSVTNTGELFF
TRBJ1-1 . TRBV7-9 . TGTGCCAGCAGCTTTCCCCGGCAGGGAGGGACTGAAGCTTTCTTT CASSFPRQGGTEAFF
TRBJ2-5 . TRBV9 few TGTGCCAGCAGCGTAGGAGGCGCCGGGACAAAAGAGACCCAGTACTTC CASSVGGAGTKETQYF
TRBJ2-7 TRBD1 TRBV5-1 . TGCGCCAGCAGCTTGACCACAGGGGCCGAGCAGTACTTC CASSLTTGAEQYF
TRBJ2-7 TRBD1 TRBV6-6 . TGTGCCAGCAGTTACTGGGGACAGGACTACGAGCAGTACTTC CASSYWGQDYEQYF
TRBJ2-1 TRBD2 TRBV5-1 few TGCGCCAGCACCGTTTGGGGCGGGGGGGCCAATGAGCAGTTCTTC CASTVWGGGANEQFF
TRBJ1-3 . TRBV5-1 . TGCGCCAGCAGCTTGCGAGGGACTGGAAACACCATATATTTT CASSLRGTGNTIYF
TRBJ1-2 . TRBV6-1 . TGTGCCAGCAGTGAAGAGGCCCGATTCGGGGTTTACCCCTTC CASSEEARFGVYPF
TRBJ2-1 . TRBV25-1 few TGTGCCAGCAGAAGAGGGGGCTCCTACAATGAGCAGTTCTTC CASRRGGSYNEQFF
TRBJ2-1 . TRBV19 few TGTGCCAGTAGGAAACAGGGGAGGCCCTACAATGAGCAGTTCTTC CASRKQGRPYNEQFF
TRBJ2-1 TRBD2 TRBV2 few TGTGCCAGCAGGGCAGGACTAGCGGGGGGCTACAATGAGCAGTTCTTC CASRAGLAGGYNEQFF
TRBJ1-6 . TRBV4-2 few TGTGCCAGCAGCTGGGGCCTAAGCTCCTATAATTCACCCCTCCACTTT CASSWGLSSYNSPLHF
TRBJ1-2 . TRBV19 . TGTGCCAGTAGGTCAGGGGACTATGGCTACACCTTC CASRSGDYGYTF
TRBJ2-7 TRBD1 TRBV7-2 few TGTGCCAGCAACTCTCCGGGACAGGGAGGGAACGAGCAGTACTTC CASNSPGQGGNEQYF
TRBJ1-2 . TRBV2 few TGTGCCAGCAGTGGCGGAACTAAAAATGGCTACACCTTC CASSGGTKNGYTF
TRBJ2-1 TRBD2 TRBV28 . TGTGCCAGCAGAGCTGGGAGGGACTCGTCCCACAATGAGCAGTTCTTC CASRAGRDSSHNEQFF
TRBJ1-2 . TRBV11-2 . TGTGCCAGCAGCGCGGGACGGAGGTCCTACTATGGCTACACCTTC CASSAGRRSYYGYTF
TRBJ1-2 TRBD1 TRBV11-1 . TGTGCCAGCAAACCAGGGGGCGGGAGCTATGGCTACACCTTC CASKPGGGSYGYTF
TRBJ1-1 . TRBV2 few TGTGCCAGCAGTGCCCAGGGGCTTATGAACACTGAAGCTTTCTTT CASSAQGLMNTEAFF
TRBJ1-1 TRBD1 TRBV4-1 few TGCGCCAGCAGCCCCCGGGACAGGAACACTGAAGCTTTCTTT CASSPRDRNTEAFF
TRBJ2-3 . TRBV28 few TGTGCCAGCAGATCGCCGGGACTCGATACGCAGTATTTT CASRSPGLDTQYF
TRBJ2-6 TRBD1 TRBV4-3 . TGCGCCAGCAAAAGGACAGGGCGTGCTGGGGCCAACGTCCTGACTTTC CASKRTGRAGANVLTF
TRBJ2-7 . TRBV12-5 . TGTGCTAGTGGTTTAGGAGTCTCCTACGAGCAGTACTTC CASGLGVSYEQYF
TRBJ2-7 . TRBV9 few TGTGCCAGCAGCCCCTGGGGCATCTGCGAGCAGTACTTC CASSPWGICEQYF
TRBJ2-1 TRBD1 TRBV2 . TGTGCCAGCAGGGTGGACAGGGGAGGGTATGAGCAGTTCTTC CASRVDRGGYEQFF
TRBJ1-2 . TRBV10-3 . TGTGCCATCAGTGAGTCAACAGCTAACTATGGCTACACCTTC CAISESTANYGYTF
TRBJ2-5 TRBD2 TRBV7-2 . TGTGCCAGCAGCTGGACTAGCGGGGCGGGCGAGACCCAGTACTTC CASSWTSGAGETQYF
TRBJ2-5 . TRBV5-6 . TGTGCCAGCAGCTTGTTAGTACAAGAGACCCAGTACTTC CASSLLVQETQYF
TRBJ2-5 TRBD1 TRBV11-2 . TGTGCCAGCAGCTCCGTGACAGGGGGCTGGGAGACCCAGTACTTC CASSSVTGGWETQYF
TRBJ2-5 TRBD2 TRBV4-3 . TGCGCCAGCAGCCAAGAAGGAGGCGGGGGGGCTGGGACCCAGTACTTC CASSQEGGGGAGTQYF
TRBJ1-6 . TRBV30 . TGTGCCCCGATCCGTGGTGGTTGGGGGGGCGGCAATTCACCCCTCCACTTT CAPIRGGWGGGNSPLHF
TRBJ2-7 . TRBV4-3 few TGCGCCAGCAGCCAAGATTGGACATCCGAGCAGTACTTC CASSQDWTSEQYF
TRBJ2-7 . TRBV7-2 . TGTGCCAGCAGCTCGGAAGGGGGCTACGAGCAGTACTTC CASSSEGGYEQYF
TRBJ1-1 . TRBV7-9 . TGTGCCAGCAGCAGAGACAGGAGTGAAGCTTTCTTT CASSRDRSEAFF
TRBJ2-5 TRBD1 TRBV5-1 few TGCGCCAGCAGCTTGGGGGGACAGACCCAAGAGACCCAGTACTTC CASSLGGQTQETQYF
TRBJ1-5 TRBD1 TRBV2 once TGTGCCAGCAGTGAACAGGGGGCAGGTCAGCCCCAGCATTTT CASSEQGAGQPQHF
TRBJ2-5 . TRBV7-2 . TGTGCCAGCAGCTACGCAGGGGGGTCGGAGACCCAGTACTTC CASSYAGGSETQYF
TRBJ2-1 TRBD1 TRBV4-1 . TGCGCCAGCAGCCAAATGGACAGGCCGTACAATGAGCAGTTCTTC CASSQMDRPYNEQFF
TRBJ2-3 TRBD2 TRBV6-5 . TGTGCCAGCAGGTCGGGACTAGCATCGGATACGCAGTATTTT CASRSGLASDTQYF
TRBJ2-5 TRBD2 TRBV28 . TGTGCCAGCAGTTTGGCGCGGGGGGTCCAAGAGACCCAGTACTTC CASSLARGVQETQYF
TRBJ2-5 . TRBV4-1 few TGCGCCAGCAGCGTTTCTCAGGCTGCTTTTGGGGAGACCCAGTACTTC CASSVSQAAFGETQYF
TRBJ1-2 TRBD1 TRBV11-2 . TGTGCCAGCAGCTTGGACGACAGGGGCGGGGGCTATGGCTACACCTTC CASSLDDRGGGYGYTF
TRBJ2-5 TRBD2 TRBV5-1 . TGCGCCAGCAGTCCACCTAGCGGGGGGGCCTACGAGACCCAGTACTTC CASSPPSGGAYETQYF
TRBJ2-7 TRBD1 TRBV7-2 . TGTGCCACCTCGAGGACAGGGTACGAGCAGTACTTC CATSRTGYEQYF
TRBJ1-2 TRBD1 TRBV2 . TGTGCCAGCAGGGACCGGGACAGGGGTACATATGGCTACACCTTC CASRDRDRGTYGYTF
TRBJ1-1 TRBD1 TRBV18 . TGTGCCAGCTCACCCCAGACAGGGGACCCTGGCACTGAAGCTTTCTTT CASSPQTGDPGTEAFF
TRBJ2-7 TRBD2 TRBV7-2 few TGTGCCAGCAGCTTAGCGGGGGGGTCCTACGAGCAGTACTTC CASSLAGGSYEQYF
TRBJ1-3 . TRBV5-6 . TGTGCCAGCAGCTTGTTATTCTCTGGAAACACCATATATTTT CASSLLFSGNTIYF
TRBJ1-2 . TRBV28 few TGTGCCAGCAGGACCCCCGACAGGAACTATGGCTACACCTTC CASRTPDRNYGYTF